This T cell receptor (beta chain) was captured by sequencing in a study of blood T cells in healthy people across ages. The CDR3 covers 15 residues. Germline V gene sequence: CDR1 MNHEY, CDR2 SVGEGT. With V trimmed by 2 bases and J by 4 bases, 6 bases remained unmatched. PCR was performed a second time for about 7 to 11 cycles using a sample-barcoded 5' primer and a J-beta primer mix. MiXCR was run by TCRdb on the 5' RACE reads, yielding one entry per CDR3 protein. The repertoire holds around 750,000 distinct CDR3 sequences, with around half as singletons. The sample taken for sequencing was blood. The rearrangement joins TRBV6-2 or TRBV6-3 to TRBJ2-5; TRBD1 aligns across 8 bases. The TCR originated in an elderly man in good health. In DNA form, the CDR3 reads TGTGCCAGCAGTTACGAAGACAGGGGACCAGAGACCCAGTACTTC. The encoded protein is CASSYEDRGPETQYF.